This T cell receptor beta chain was sequenced for a study of tumor-infiltrating lymphocytes in oesophageal squamous cell carcinoma. TCRdb recomputed calls from the PCR reads with MiXCR, one row per CDR3 protein. The sample includes about 18,000 distinct CDR3 sequences, 44% of them seen just once. CDR1 is SGHAT and CDR2 is FQNNGV in the germline V gene. V dropped 4 bases and J dropped 8 bases, with 6 bases sitting between them. The CDR3 has 11 residues. The chain links TRBV11-2 to TRBJ2-1; D remains ambiguous. Sequenced input: blood. This TCR derives from a female donor with esophageal squamous cell carcinoma. The CDR3 here is CASSSTDEQFF. Written as DNA, the CDR3 is TGTGCCAGCAGCTCCACGGATGAGCAGTTCTTC.